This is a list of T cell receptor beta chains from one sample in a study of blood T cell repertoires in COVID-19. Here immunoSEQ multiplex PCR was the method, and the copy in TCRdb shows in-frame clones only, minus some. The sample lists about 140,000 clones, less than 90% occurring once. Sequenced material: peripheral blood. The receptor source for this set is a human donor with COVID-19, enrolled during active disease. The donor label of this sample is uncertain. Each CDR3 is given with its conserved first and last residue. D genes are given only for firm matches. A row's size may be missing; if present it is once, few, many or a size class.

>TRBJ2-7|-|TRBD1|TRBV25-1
TGTGCCAGCAGTGACCTCGACAGGGCCGAGCAGTACTTC
CASSDLDRAEQYF
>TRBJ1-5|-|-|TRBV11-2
TGTGCCAGCAGCTCAAGCCCGGGAGCAGGTCAGCCCCAGCATTTT
CASSSSPGAGQPQHF
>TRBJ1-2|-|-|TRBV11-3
TGTGCCAGCAGCTCCGGAGGGCCTGGCTACACCTTC
CASSSGGPGYTF
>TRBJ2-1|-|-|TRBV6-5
TGTGCCAGCAGTCCAGGATCCTACAATGAGCAGTTCTTC
CASSPGSYNEQFF
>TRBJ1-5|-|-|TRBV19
TGTGCCAGTAGTTTAAGCCACAATCAGCCCCAGCATTTT
CASSLSHNQPQHF
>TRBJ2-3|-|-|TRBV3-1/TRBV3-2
TGTGCCAGCAGCCAAGGACAGTTCACAGATACGCAGTATTTT
CASSQGQFTDTQYF
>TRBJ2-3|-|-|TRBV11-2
TGTGCCAGCAGCTCCGACATGGCAACAGATACGCAGTATTTT
CASSSDMATDTQYF
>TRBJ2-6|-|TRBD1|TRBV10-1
TGCGCCAGCAGTGAGTCGACAGGGGAAGATGGGGCCAACGTCCTGACTTTC
CASSESTGEDGANVLTF
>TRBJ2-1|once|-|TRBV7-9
TGTGCCAGCAGCCCGACCGGGGATGAGCAGTTCTTC
CASSPTGDEQFF
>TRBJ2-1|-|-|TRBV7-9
TGTGCCAGCAGGCCGGCCAGGGACTACAATGAGCAGTTCTTC
CASRPARDYNEQFF
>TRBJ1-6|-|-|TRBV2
TGTGCCAGCGCACTCCGGACGGGGGGCAATTCACCCCTCCACTTT
CASALRTGGNSPLHF
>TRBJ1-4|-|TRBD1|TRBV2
TGTGCCAGCAGTAATGACAGGGGGCAAAATGAAAAACTGTTTTTT
CASSNDRGQNEKLFF
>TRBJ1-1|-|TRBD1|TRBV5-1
TGCGCCAGCAGGACCGGGACAGGGGATCTGAGCACTGAAGCTTTCTTT
CASRTGTGDLSTEAFF
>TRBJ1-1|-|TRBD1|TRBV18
TGTGCCAGCTCACCACCGGAGGCAGGGGGCACTGAAGCTTTCTTT
CASSPPEAGGTEAFF
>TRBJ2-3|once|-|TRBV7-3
TGTGCCAGCAGCTTAACGCCTAGCGTATCAGATACGCAGTATTTT
CASSLTPSVSDTQYF
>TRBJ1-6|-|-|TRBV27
TGTGCCAGCAGCCCCGGGAGCTCCTATAATTCACCCCTCCACTTT
CASSPGSSYNSPLHF
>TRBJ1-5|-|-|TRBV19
TGTGCCAGTAGTTACGACAGGAATCAGCCCCAGCATTTT
CASSYDRNQPQHF
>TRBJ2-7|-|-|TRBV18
TGTGCCAGCTCACCCACCTCTGACAGTTCCTACGAGCAGTACTTC
CASSPTSDSSYEQYF
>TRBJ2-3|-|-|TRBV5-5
TGTGCCAGCAGCCCGATCTCGCGCTACACAGATACGCAGTATTTT
CASSPISRYTDTQYF
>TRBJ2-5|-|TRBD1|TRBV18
TGTGCCAGCTCACCGTTCCGGGACAGGACCAAAGAGACCCAGTACTTC
CASSPFRDRTKETQYF
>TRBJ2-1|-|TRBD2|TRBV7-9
TGTGCCAGCAGCTTGCGGGGGGGAACCTACAATGAGCAGTTCTTC
CASSLRGGTYNEQFF
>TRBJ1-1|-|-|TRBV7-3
TGTGCCAGCAGCCTAAGTGGTAGTTCCCCTTACACTGAAGCTTTCTTT
CASSLSGSSPYTEAFF
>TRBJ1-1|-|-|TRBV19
TGTGCCAGTAGTATGGGGGAGGACACTGAAGCTTTCTTT
CASSMGEDTEAFF
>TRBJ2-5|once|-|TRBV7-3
TGTGCCAGCAGCTTGGGGGCGCGTGGGGAGACCCAGTACTTC
CASSLGARGETQYF